These T cell receptor beta chains were read from a single sample in a study of cytomegalovirus exposure and HLA in healthy donors. TCRdb's table, derived via immunoSEQ multiplex PCR, lists solely in-frame clones and lacks some. The table shows around 120,000 clones, with 55% to 65% occurring only once. The source material was PBMCs. These receptors were obtained from a man between 25 and 39 years old in good health and CMV-seropositive. Both conserved end residues are part of each CDR3. A D gene is named only where the DNA matches it firmly. A row's size may be missing; if present it is once, few, many or a size class.

d_call,j_call,clone_size,v_call,cdr3_aa,cdr3_nt
TRBD2,TRBJ2-2,few,TRBV4-1,CASSQIGRGKGGELFF,TGCGCCAGCAGCCAAATCGGGAGGGGGAAGGGCGGGGAGCTGTTTTTT
TRBD2,TRBJ2-1,.,TRBV19,CASSNPGGHLENEQFF,TGTGCCAGTAGTAACCCGGGGGGGCATCTTGAAAATGAGCAGTTCTTC
.,TRBJ2-3,.,TRBV5-5,CASSLDTPSTDTQYF,TGTGCCAGCAGCTTGGACACCCCTAGCACAGATACGCAGTATTTT
.,TRBJ2-7,once,TRBV6-5,CASAKAVGDYYEQYF,TGTGCCAGCGCAAAGGCCGTGGGAGACTACTACGAGCAGTACTTC
.,TRBJ2-1,.,TRBV14,CASSPRAVRSEQFF,TGTGCCAGCAGCCCCAGGGCAGTCAGGAGTGAGCAGTTCTTC
TRBD1,TRBJ1-5,.,TRBV18,CASSEETGYSNQPQHF,TGTGCCAGCTCGGAAGAGACAGGGTACAGCAATCAGCCCCAGCATTTT
TRBD2,TRBJ2-3,.,TRBV11-2,CASSLRAGTTDTQYF,TGTGCCAGCAGCTTACGAGCGGGGACGACAGATACGCAGTATTTT
.,TRBJ2-7,.,TRBV29-1,CSVEDSYEQYF,TGCAGCGTAGAGGACAGCTACGAGCAGTACTTC
.,TRBJ2-1,few,TRBV7-2,CASSSQNYNEQFF,TGTGCCAGCAGCTCCCAAAACTACAATGAGCAGTTCTTC
.,TRBJ2-7,few,TRBV10-2,CASSDPPTAAAYEQYF,TGCGCCAGCAGTGATCCCCCAACAGCAGCCGCCTACGAGCAGTACTTC
TRBD1,TRBJ2-6,.,TRBV19,CASSRTGGGGANVLTF,TGTGCCAGTAGTAGGACAGGGGGCGGGGGGGCCAACGTCCTGACTTTC
.,TRBJ2-1,few,TRBV21-1,CASSNLAGVHNEQFF,TGTGCCAGCAGCAACCTAGCGGGGGTCCACAATGAGCAGTTCTTC
.,TRBJ2-7,.,TRBV14,CASSQVGGAGEQYF,TGTGCCAGCAGCCAAGTGGGGGGGGCTGGCGAGCAGTACTTC
.,TRBJ1-5,.,TRBV5-5,CASSLPSGQPQHF,TGTGCCAGCAGCTTGCCCAGTGGCCAGCCCCAGCATTTT
TRBD2,TRBJ2-2,.,TRBV9,CASSVSGVTGELFF,TGTGCCAGCAGCGTTAGCGGGGTAACCGGGGAGCTGTTTTTT
TRBD1,TRBJ1-1,.,TRBV19,CASSRTTGPLNTEAFF,TGTGCCAGTAGTAGAACGACAGGGCCCCTGAACACTGAAGCTTTCTTT
TRBD1,TRBJ2-3,.,TRBV5-6,CASSYGTGPDTQYF,TGTGCCAGCAGCTACGGGACAGGGCCAGATACGCAGTATTTT
TRBD2,TRBJ2-3,.,TRBV19,CASSISGGALGDTQYF,TGTGCCAGTAGTATAAGCGGGGGGGCCCTAGGAGATACGCAGTATTTT
.,TRBJ2-7,.,TRBV5-6,CASSLGQGGYEQYF,TGTGCCAGCAGCTTGGGACAGGGAGGTTACGAGCAGTACTTC
.,TRBJ2-3,.,TRBV6-1,CASTGKGVSTDTQYF,TGTGCCAGCACTGGAAAGGGGGTTAGCACAGATACGCAGTATTTT
TRBD2,TRBJ2-1,few,TRBV2,CASRTSGGVWDEQFF,TGTGCCAGCAGGACGAGCGGGGGGGTTTGGGATGAGCAGTTCTTC
.,TRBJ2-7,.,TRBV15,CATSRDISYEQYF,TGTGCCACCAGCAGAGACATTTCCTACGAGCAGTACTTC
TRBD2,TRBJ2-3,.,TRBV15,CATSSLSGGVSTDTQYF,TGTGCCACCAGCAGCCTTAGCGGGGGGGTCAGCACAGATACGCAGTATTTT